These 17 T cell receptor beta chains originate from one sample sequenced in a study of OX40 agonist ivuxolimab in advanced cancers. Sequencing used immunoSEQ multiplex PCR; TCRdb keeps in-frame clones, though not all of them. The repertoire holds around 63,000 clones, with over 75% as singletons. The sequencing used CD4+ or CD8+ T cells sorted from blood, collected in a trial of the OX40 agonist ivuxolimab. These receptors all come from an adult with an advanced solid tumor such as melanoma, head and neck, liver or kidney cancer.

The chain has TRBV9 and TRBJ1-2, with D perhaps matching TRBD1 (6 bases). Germline V gene lookup returns CDR1 SGDLS and CDR2 YYNGEE. The V and J ends lost 4 bases and 4 bases respectively, with 11 bases between them. There are 13 residues in the CDR3. The CDR3 region has the DNA TGTGCCAGCAGCCCCAGGGGCAGCTATGGCTACACCTTC. This encodes CASSPRGSYGYTF. Together with reference TRBV9 and TRBJ1-2, the CDR3 gives the full variable domain: DSGVTQTPKHLITATGQRVTLRCSPRSGDLSVYWYQQSLDQGLQFLIQYYNGEERAKGNILERFSAQQFPDLHSELNLSSLELGDSALYFCASSPRGSYGYTFGSGTRLTVV.

This clone occurred once. The chain carries TRBV14 and TRBJ2-5; TRBD2 agrees at 10 bases. The germline V gene has CDR1 SGHDN and CDR2 FVKESK. The CDR3 runs to 17 residues. With V trimmed by 1 base and J by 1 base, 6 bases remained unmatched. Here the CDR3 reads CASSQGFSGGFQETQYF. The DNA for the CDR3 is TGTGCCAGCAGCCAAGGTTTTAGCGGGGGGTTCCAAGAGACCCAGTACTTC.

This clone was seen a few times. The chain has TRBV19 and TRBJ2-5; 7 bases map to TRBD2. The CDR3 covers 13 residues. CDR1 is LNHDA, CDR2 SQIVND, per germline (reference sequence). V shed 7 bases and J 5 bases; nucleotides not matched to a gene: 7. The DNA for the CDR3 is TGTGCCAGTACTAGCGGCGATCGGGAGACCCAGTACTTC. Translating it yields CASTSGDRETQYF.

Details on this clone: The DNA is omitted, as the CDR3 cannot be located on it reliably, and the CDR3 follows TCRdb's listing. This chain joins TRBV2 and TRBJ2-1; the D call of TRBD2 is as the table states it, not checked on the DNA. Germline CDR1 and CDR2: SNHLY and FYNNEI. The CDR3 is made up of 13 amino acids, end residues included. The CDR3 sequence is CASSLAGRAGQFF.

The chain employs TRBV7-9 and TRBJ1-2; weak D call: TRBD1 (6 bases). This CDR3 comprises 13 residues. The ends were cut back, 5 bases at V and 7 bases at J, with 14 bases in the middle. Germline V CDR1 and CDR2: SEHNR, FQNEAQ (reference sequence). The CDR3 nucleotides read TGTGCCAGCAGCACTATGGACAGCAGTGGCTACACCTTC. Translating it yields CASSTMDSSGYTF.

The rearrangement links TRBV6-5 to TRBJ1-3; TRBD1 aligns across 7 bases. J was trimmed by 2 bases and V by 6 bases; bases with no gene match: 7. CDR3 length: 15 residues. Germline lookup yields CDR1 MNHEY and CDR2 SVGAGI. In nucleotides, the CDR3 is TGTGCCAGCAGGCCCACAGGGGACCCTGGAAACACCATATATTTT. This translates into CASRPTGDPGNTIYF.

In DNA, the CDR3 is TGTGCCAGTTCTCAGGGCAGTATCTCTGGAAACACCATATATTTT. Amino acid sequence: CASSQGSISGNTIYF. The chain links TRBV7-9 to TRBJ1-3; tentative D call: TRBD1 (5 bases). The germline V gene has CDR1 SEHNR and CDR2 FQNEAQ (reference sequence). This CDR3 has 15 amino acids. The V gene lost 9 bases and the J gene lost 0 bases, with 15 bases spanning the gap.

This chain links TRBV2 with TRBJ2-7; TRBD2 matches 7 bases. Germline V gene data show CDR1 as SNHLY and CDR2 as FYNNEI. The CDR3 loop spans 16 amino acids. V trimming: 7 bases; J trimming: 3 bases; junction bases outside the gene matches: 15. The CDR3 sequence: CASNLRAGEGSYEQYF. The CDR3 nucleotides are TGTGCCAGCAACCTCCGGGCCGGGGAGGGGAGCTACGAGCAGTACTTC.

J is TRBJ2-2 and V is TRBV2; 13 bases line up with TRBD2. V lost 5 bases and J lost 8; bases outside the gene matches: 8. Germline assignment: CDR1 SNHLY and CDR2 FYNNEI. CDR3 length equals 16 residues. The CDR3 reads CASSSRLAGGSGELFF. The CDR3 region has the DNA TGTGCCAGCAGTTCCCGACTAGCGGGGGGTTCGGGGGAGCTGTTTTTT.

The chain combines TRBV19 with TRBJ1-5; no reliable D call. The CDR3 has 16 amino acids. V lost 3 bases and J lost 2, with 14 bases in between. The germline V gene encodes CDR1 LNHDA and CDR2 SQIVND (reference sequence). The CDR3 coding sequence is TGTGCCAGTAGTATCTTCGCAGGATCCGGCAATCAGCCCCAGCATTTT. Translating gives CASSIFAGSGNQPQHF.

CDR3 sequence (DNA): TGTGCCAGCAGTTACGGACAGGGGGCTCTTTACGAGCAGTACTTC. Its protein product is CASSYGQGALYEQYF. The rearrangement uses TRBV6-5 and TRBJ2-7, with TRBD1 matching 11 bases. Per the germline V gene, CDR1 is MNHEY and CDR2 is SVGAGI. CDR3 size: 15 residues. Unmatched junction bases numbered 4, after V lost 2 bases and J lost 4 bases.

This sequence joins TRBV5-4 and TRBJ1-1, with 9 bases that match TRBD1. The CDR3 contains 15 residues. CDR1 SGHNT and CDR2 YYREEE come from the germline V gene (reference sequence). Trimming at V came to 1 base and at J to 5 bases, leaving 6 bases not matched to a gene. In DNA form, the CDR3 reads TGTGCCAGCAGCTTGCCGGGACAGGGAGATACTGAAGCTTTCTTT. Its protein product is CASSLPGQGDTEAFF.

The chain couples TRBV21-1 to TRBJ2-3; the table's D call TRBD1 went unverified against the DNA. TRBV21-1 is deemed a pseudogene. The CDR3 extends over 15 amino acids. CDR3 in DNA: TGTGCCAGCAGCGCCCGACAGGGAAACGCAGATACGCAGTATTTT. This codes for CASSARQGNADTQYF.

Comment on this clone: The junction shows a germline mismatch at one end, possibly a read error. This rearrangement joins TRBV7-3 to TRBJ2-1; weak D call: TRBD1 (5 bases). The germline gives CDR1 SGHTA, CDR2 FQGTGA. The CDR3 runs to 17 residues. The CDR3 sequence is CAGSLGELPSSYNEQFF. CDR3 DNA: TGTGCCGGCAGCTTAGGGGAACTCCCGAGCTCCTACAATGAGCAGTTCTTC. Supplemented by reference TRBV7-3 and TRBJ2-1, the full variable domain reads GAGVSQTPSNKVTEKGKYVELRCDPISGHTALYWYRQSLGQGPEFLIYFQGTGAADDSGLPNDRFFAVRPEGSVSTLKIQRTERGDSAVYLCAGSLGELPSSYNEQFFGPGTRLTVL.

The chain recombines TRBV5-1 with TRBJ2-2; 7 bases line up with TRBD2. The trim removed 5 bases at V and 0 bases at J, leaving 4 bases unmatched. The CDR3 sequence is 15 residues long. Germline V CDR1 and CDR2: SGHRS, YFSETQ. The CDR3 loop reads CASSRGGTNTGELFF. The CDR3 bases are TGCGCCAGCAGTAGGGGAGGGACGAACACCGGGGAGCTGTTTTTT. Together with reference TRBV5-1 and TRBJ2-2, the CDR3 gives the full variable domain: KAGVTQTPRYLIKTRGQQVTLSCSPISGHRSVSWYQQTPGQGLQFLFEYFSETQRNKGNFPGRFSGRQFSNSRSEMNVSTLELGDSALYLCASSRGGTNTGELFFGEGSRLTVL.

The rearrangement uses TRBV19 and TRBJ2-7; D might be TRBD1 (6 bases). The V and J ends lost 6 bases and 0 bases respectively, with 9 bases between them. Looked up from germline, CDR1 is LNHDA and CDR2 is SQIVND (reference sequence). The CDR3 totals 13 residues. The CDR3: CASSYRDSYEQYF. CDR3 DNA sequence: TGTGCCAGTAGCTACAGGGACTCCTACGAGCAGTACTTC.

The chain carries TRBV6-6 and TRBJ1-1, with D possibly matching TRBD1 (5 bases). Germline loops: CDR1 MNHNY, CDR2 SVGAGI (reference sequence). Trimming took off 0 bases at V and 5 bases at J, with 10 bases between the two ends. This CDR3 comprises 14 residues. The CDR3 spells CASSYSWGETEAFF. CDR3 in DNA: TGTGCCAGCAGTTACTCGTGGGGGGAGACTGAAGCTTTCTTT.